Below, 29 T cell receptor beta chains from the same sample are listed, as sequenced in a study of regulatory T cells in long-lasting Graves disease. According to the study, TCR beta libraries were built with iRepertoire HTBI primers and CDR3-region Arm-PCR. In TCRdb, the multiplex PCR reads were re-called with MiXCR into one record per CDR3 protein. The sample lists some 340,000 distinct CDR3 sequences; roughly 10% were seen once. The sample's time point: newly diagnosed GD, antithyroid drugs for less than 3 months. Making the TCR library involved RNA that had been extracted from PBMCs. These records were also assigned to another study, of T cells in Graves' hyperthyroidism and ophthalmopathy.

The specimen comprised peripheral blood mononuclear cells (PBMCs), sampled at new diagnosis, from a patient treated with antithyroid drugs. The receptors were gathered from a woman younger than 30 with Graves disease.

There are a few counts of this clonotype. V gene TRBV20-1 combines with J gene TRBJ1-5; the match to TRBD1 covers 7 bases. CDR3 length equals 18 residues. The V segment lost 0 bases and the J segment 0 bases; nucleotides outside the gene matches: 11. CDR1 DFQATT and CDR2 SNEGSKA come from the germline V gene (reference sequence). The DNA of the CDR3 is TGCAGTGCTAGAGACCCTCTTCAGGGGGGATATAGCAATCAGCCCCAGCATTTT. Its translation: CSARDPLQGGYSNQPQHF.

This clonotype has a count of ten or more. This CDR3 is CASAKRAGHYEQYV. The CDR3, as DNA: TGTGCCAGCGCTAAGCGCGCGGGGCACTACGAGCAGTACGTC. The chain links TRBV27 to TRBJ2-7, with D possibly TRBD2 on 6 matching bases. V dropped 8 bases and J dropped 3 bases, with 17 bases sitting between them. This CDR3 is built from 14 residues. Germline-derived CDR1 and CDR2 are MNHEY and SMNVEV (reference sequence).

This clonotype was counted between two and nine times. The chain links TRBV6-2 or TRBV6-3 to TRBJ1-2, with 8 bases identical to TRBD1. The CDR3 extends over 16 amino acids. In germline, CDR1 is MNHEY, CDR2 SVGEGT. The trim removed 5 bases at V and 4 bases at J, leaving 12 bases unmatched. The CDR3 nucleotides are TGTGCCAGCAGTCTCCAGGGGGCTGATAGTGGCTATGGCTACACCTTC. This codes for CASSLQGADSGYGYTF.

This clonotype was found many times. The gene calls are TRBV12-3 or TRBV12-4 and TRBJ2-2; TRBD1 aligns across 7 bases. V lost 6 bases to trimming and J lost 5 bases; unmatched junction nucleotides: 15. This CDR3 has 17 residues. The CDR3: CASRTNEGAKGTGELFF. The CDR3 coding sequence is TGTGCCAGCAGGACTAATGAGGGGGCTAAAGGTACCGGGGAGCTGTTTTTT.

This clonotype was seen ten or more times. The chain employs TRBV28 and TRBJ2-4, with 7 bases identical to TRBD2. Germline assignment: CDR1 MDHEN and CDR2 SYDVKM. After removal of 3 bases from V and 7 bases from J, the junction contained 6 bases not matched to a gene. This CDR3 has 14 residues. CDR3 DNA sequence: TGTGCCAGCAGTTTGCGGGAGATGGGGAACATTCAGTACTTC. It codes for CASSLREMGNIQYF.

This clonotype occurred many times. The chain recombines TRBV7-9 with TRBJ1-1; D gene unclear. Germline V gene data show CDR1 as SEHNR and CDR2 as FQNEAQ (reference sequence). V lost 1 base, J lost 6 bases, and 15 bases lay in between. The CDR3 totals 15 residues. DNA of the CDR3: TGTGCCAGCAGCTTAGGATCAGGTAAAGTGGCTGAAGCTTTCTTT. This translates into CASSLGSGKVAEAFF.

Many counts were recorded for this clonotype. The rearrangement joins TRBV12-3 or TRBV12-4 to TRBJ1-6; TRBD1 matches 10 bases. This CDR3 spans 14 amino acids. Trimming removed 6 bases from V and 9 bases from J; junction bases left unmatched: 5. CDR3 DNA: TGTGCCAGCAGGCAAGGGGACAGGGGTTCACCCCTCCACTTT. This sequence encodes CASRQGDRGSPLHF.

This clonotype was counted ten times or more. The chain joins TRBV20-1 to TRBJ2-1, with TRBD1 matching over 9 bases. Germline lookup yields CDR1 DFQATT and CDR2 SNEGSKA (reference sequence). J was trimmed by 7 bases and V by 2 bases; bases with no gene match: 18. CDR3 length: 18 amino acids. This CDR3 is CSARHTQGGQGALNEQFF. The CDR3 nucleotides read TGCAGTGCTAGACACACACAGGGGGGACAGGGTGCGTTAAATGAGCAGTTCTTC.

There are a few counts of this clonotype. This chain joins TRBV9 and TRBJ2-3, with 12 bases that match TRBD2. CDR1 and CDR2 from the germline V gene are SGDLS and YYNGEE. This CDR3 is built from 16 residues. Losses at the gene ends were 7 bases for V and 4 bases for J; bases not matched to a gene: 10. The CDR3 nucleotides are TGTGCCAGCTCCTCTAGCGGGGGGGCCTGGGCAGATACGCAGTATTTT. This encodes CASSSSGGAWADTQYF.

This clonotype was seen at least ten times. V and J are TRBV7-2 and TRBJ2-3; D possibly corresponds to TRBD1 (6 bases). Germline CDR1 is SGHTA and CDR2 is FQGNSA. There are 14 residues in the CDR3. V gave up 5 bases and J gave up 5 bases, with 14 bases separating them. CDR3 nucleotide sequence: TGTGCCAGCAGCATGAAAACAGGGATAGATACGCAGTATTTT. Translating gives CASSMKTGIDTQYF.

This clonotype was counted only a few times. V and J are TRBV20-1 and TRBJ1-6, with 12 bases identical to TRBD1. There are 18 residues in the CDR3. V was clipped by 6 bases and J by 6 bases; unmatched bases: 15. Germline loops: CDR1 DFQATT, CDR2 SNEGSKA (reference sequence). The DNA for the CDR3 is TGCAGTGCGTACTCCCGGGACAGGGGGCCGGGTAGTAATTCACCCCTCCACTTT. This sequence encodes CSAYSRDRGPGSNSPLHF.

This clonotype was seen at least ten times. For the CDR3, the DNA is TGTGCCAGCAGCCAGGACAGAGTAGAAAATGAGCAGTTCTTC. Translating it yields CASSQDRVENEQFF. The chain recombines TRBV7-3 with TRBJ2-1; D may be TRBD1 (6 bases). The CDR3 consists of 14 residues. In germline, CDR1 is SGHTA, CDR2 FQGTGA. V gave up 5 bases and J gave up 7 bases, with 15 bases separating them.

This clonotype was found many times. V and J are TRBV7-2 and TRBJ2-3; weak D call: TRBD2 (5 bases). Trimming removed 0 bases at V and 4 bases at J, with 8 bases between. This CDR3 has 14 amino acids. CDR1 and CDR2 (germline): SGHTA, FQGNSA. The CDR3 bases are TGTGCCAGCAGCTTAGCCCGGAGGCCAGATACGCAGTATTTT. As protein: CASSLARRPDTQYF.

This clonotype was detected many times. For the CDR3, the DNA is TGTGCCAGCAGCTTCCGATGGGCCCCCATTCCAGCTAACTATGGCTACACCTTC. Its protein is CASSFRWAPIPANYGYTF. This chain joins TRBV5-6 and TRBJ1-2; D call uncertain. The germline V gene encodes CDR1 SGHDT and CDR2 YYEEEE. Trimming removed 2 bases at V and 0 bases at J, with 20 bases between. The CDR3 has 18 amino acids. Full variable domain (outside the CDR3, taken from reference TRBV5-6 and TRBJ1-2): DAGVTQSPTHLIKTRGQQVTLRCSPKSGHDTVSWYQQALGQGPQFIFQYYEEEERQRGNFPDRFSGHQFPNYSSELNVNALLLGDSALYLCASSFRWAPIPANYGYTFGSGTRLTVV.

This clonotype was observed many times. The chain has TRBV7-3 and TRBJ1-1; D possibly corresponds to TRBD1 (6 bases). Trimming stripped 4 bases from V and 5 bases from J, with 11 bases between. The CDR3 is 13 residues long. Germline assignment: CDR1 SGHTA and CDR2 FQGTGA. CDR3 bases: TGTGCCAGCAGCTCCAGGGGTGGGACTGAAGCTTTCTTT. This sequence encodes CASSSRGGTEAFF.

This chain links TRBV28 with TRBJ2-7; 10 nucleotides agree with TRBD2. This CDR3 spans 17 amino acids. The germline CDR1 and CDR2 sequences are MDHEN and SYDVKM. J gave up 1 base and V 7 bases, and 13 bases lay outside the gene matches. CDR3 in amino acids: CASNGSGASGRSYEQYF. CDR3 in DNA: TGTGCCAGCAACGGATCGGGGGCTAGCGGGAGATCCTACGAGCAGTACTTC.

This clonotype occurred many times. The chain recombines TRBV18 with TRBJ2-1; D gene ambiguous. The CDR3 is made up of 17 amino acids. V lost 6 bases and J 0 bases, leaving 18 bases between the germline ends. Germline V gene sequence: CDR1 KGHSH, CDR2 LQKENI. The CDR3 coding sequence is TGTGCCAGCTCCCCCATGGGTCCGTTAGGCTCCTACAATGAGCAGTTCTTC. Residues: CASSPMGPLGSYNEQFF.

This clonotype was observed at least ten times. V is TRBV20-1 and J is TRBJ2-2, with 8 bases fitting TRBD2. V lost 5 bases and J lost 8; bases outside the gene matches: 1. Per germline, CDR1 DFQATT and CDR2 SNEGSKA (reference sequence). This CDR3 is built from 11 residues. The CDR3 DNA sequence: TGCAGTGCTCGGGAGGGTGGGGAGCTGTTTTTT. This sequence encodes CSAREGGELFF.

The DNA for the CDR3 is TGTGCCAGCAGTTTTTTAGGGGCAGGAAACACCATATATTTT. Protein: CASSFLGAGNTIYF. This chain connects TRBV12-3 or TRBV12-4 to TRBJ1-3; TRBD1 might be the D (5 bases). V dropped 3 bases and J dropped 4 bases, with 10 bases sitting between them. The length of the CDR3 is 14 residues.

The sample holds a few counts of this clonotype. The rearrangement links TRBV5-4 to TRBJ1-2; D is unresolved. Germline V gene data show CDR1 as SGHNT and CDR2 as YYREEE (reference sequence). The germline V and J ends were trimmed by 2 bases and 3 bases, with 11 bases remaining between them. The CDR3 totals 14 residues. This CDR3 is CASSFVGGYYGYTF. CDR3 DNA sequence: TGTGCCAGCAGCTTCGTCGGCGGTTACTATGGCTACACCTTC.

This clonotype was recorded at least ten times. The genes are TRBV25-1 and TRBJ1-5; 9 nucleotides match TRBD1. Per the germline V gene, CDR1 is MGHDK and CDR2 is SYGVNS. The CDR3 consists of 14 residues. V was clipped by 5 bases and J by 7 bases; unmatched bases: 6. For the CDR3, the DNA is TGTGCCAGCAGTCCGGACAGGGGTCTACAGCCCCAGCATTTT. It is translated as CASSPDRGLQPQHF.

In this sample, this clonotype turned up many times. CDR3: CASSSLANSYEQYF. DNA for the CDR3: TGTGCCAGCAGCAGCCTAGCGAACTCCTACGAGCAGTACTTC. The chain joins TRBV11-2 to TRBJ2-7, with a weak D call TRBD2 (6 bases). The CDR3 covers 14 residues. The germline V and J ends were trimmed by 5 bases and 0 bases, with 11 bases remaining between them. Germline loops: CDR1 SGHAT, CDR2 FQNNGV.

The CDR3 DNA sequence: TGTGCCAGTAGAACCGTAGGACACGTCACCGGGGAGCTGTTTTTT. This translates into CASRTVGHVTGELFF. The V call is TRBV19, the J call TRBJ2-2, with a tentative D call TRBD1 (5 bases). Germline lookup yields CDR1 LNHDA and CDR2 SQIVND (reference sequence). CDR3 length: 15 residues. Between the trimmed V and J ends, which lost 6 bases and 4 bases, there was a span of 15 bases.

This clonotype has only a few counts. J is TRBJ1-4 and V is TRBV4-3; D not certain. This CDR3 is 12 amino acids long. Germline CDR1 and CDR2: LGHNA and YSLEER. V lost 1 base, J lost 15 bases, and 12 bases lay in between. CDR3 amino acids: CASSQGLNSVFF. Here the CDR3 DNA reads TGCGCCAGCAGCCAAGGACTAAACAGCGTGTTTTTT.

This clonotype appeared a few times. This sequence joins TRBV11-2 and TRBJ2-7; possibly TRBD2 for D (6 bases). From germline, CDR1 is SGHAT and CDR2 FQNNGV. The CDR3 is 15 residues long. The V gene lost 0 bases and the J gene lost 6 bases, with 15 bases spanning the gap. The CDR3 loop is CASSLEPWGEGEQYF. The CDR3, as DNA: TGTGCCAGCAGCTTAGAGCCCTGGGGGGAAGGCGAGCAGTACTTC. Together with reference TRBV11-2 and TRBJ2-7, the CDR3 gives the full variable domain: EAGVAQSPRYKIIEKRQSVAFWCNPISGHATLYWYQQILGQGPKLLIQFQNNGVVDDSQLPKDRFSAERLKGVDSTLKIQPAKLEDSAVYLCASSLEPWGEGEQYFGPGTRLTVT.

This clonotype came up many times. This chain uses TRBV28 with TRBJ2-7, with 11 bases matching TRBD2. CDR3 length: 15 residues. V lost 6 bases to trimming and J lost 2 bases; unmatched junction nucleotides: 6. The germline V gene has CDR1 MDHEN and CDR2 SYDVKM. In nucleotides, the CDR3 is TGTGCCAGCAGCCTCGGGACTAGCGGCACCTACGAGCAGTACTTC. It translates to CASSLGTSGTYEQYF.

This clonotype came up a few times. The J gene is TRBJ1-4, the V gene TRBV6-1; D gene unclear. CDR1 and CDR2 from the germline V gene are MNHNS and SASEGT. Trimming removed 3 bases at V and 6 bases at J, with 11 bases between. The CDR3 has 14 amino acids. CDR3 residues: CASSDWVGDEKLFF. The CDR3 DNA reads as TGTGCCAGCAGTGACTGGGTTGGGGATGAAAAACTGTTTTTT.

This clonotype has ten or more counts. CDR3 in DNA: TGCAGTGCTAGAGATGAGGGGTTACGCACTGAAGCTTTCTTT. Translated, it gives CSARDEGLRTEAFF. The J gene is TRBJ1-1, the V gene TRBV20-1, with D possibly being TRBD1 (5 bases). V lost 0 bases, J lost 4 bases, and 12 bases lay in between. Germline assignment: CDR1 DFQATT and CDR2 SNEGSKA (reference sequence). The CDR3 covers 14 residues.

There are many counts of this clonotype. The chain has TRBV20-1 and TRBJ2-1; D is undetermined. The V end was cut by 0 bases, the J end by 7 bases, with 10 bases between. The germline CDR1 and CDR2 sequences are DFQATT and SNEGSKA (reference sequence). The CDR3 spans 13 residues. The CDR3 sequence: CSARDLPKNEQFF. CDR3 sequence (DNA): TGCAGTGCTAGAGATCTACCCAAGAATGAGCAGTTCTTC.